The 13 T cell receptor beta chains below were found in one sample sequenced in a study of blood T cells in healthy people across ages. A sample-barcoded 5' primer and a J-beta primer mix were used in a second PCR of about 7 to 12 cycles. TCRdb reanalysed the 5' RACE reads using MiXCR and keeps one entry per CDR3 protein. The data show 500,000 to 700,000 distinct CDR3 sequences, around 31% seen once. Input material: blood. The receptors derive from a woman of 80 years or more in good health.

This clonotype was counted a few times. A read error is possible here, since a much larger clone lies one base away. The chain employs TRBV30 and TRBJ2-5, with unresolved D. The CDR3 sequence is 12 residues long. Trimming removed 2 bases at V and 6 bases at J, with 10 bases between. CDR1 GTSNPN and CDR2 SVGIG come from the germline V gene (reference sequence). The CDR3 loop reads CAWSRGRQTQYF. CDR3 DNA: TGTGCCTGGAGTAGAGGACGTCAGACCCAGTACTTC. Using reference TRBV30 and TRBJ2-5 for the parts outside the CDR3, the full variable domain is SQTIHQWPATLVQPVGSPLSLECTVEGTSNPNLYWYRQAAGRGLQLLFYSVGIGQISSEVPQNLSASRPQDRQFILSSKKLLLSDSGFYLCAWSRGRQTQYFGPGTRLLVL.

About this clonotype: Germline is not matched at one junction end, which may reflect a read error. This chain connects TRBV20-1 to TRBJ2-2, with 7 bases that match TRBD2. Germline lookup yields CDR1 DFQATT and CDR2 SNEGSKA (reference sequence). This CDR3 has 14 residues. Written as DNA, the CDR3 is TGCAGGGCTAGCCTGGGGGGGTCCACCGGGGAGCTGTGTTTT. Translation: CRASLGGSTGELCF.

This clonotype was seen many times. The chain links TRBV20-1 to TRBJ2-7, with a weak D call TRBD1 (6 bases). The CDR3 totals 15 residues. Germline V gene lookup returns CDR1 DFQATT and CDR2 SNEGSKA (reference sequence). V dropped 5 bases and J dropped 3 bases, with 20 bases sitting between them. For the CDR3, the DNA is TGCAGTGCTCTCTTTCAGGGGAGAAAAATCTACGAGCAGTACTTC. It specifies CSALFQGRKIYEQYF.

A word on this clonotype: At one end, the junction sequence differs from germline, possibly due to a read error. The chain combines TRBV5-1 with TRBJ1-6; D possibly corresponds to TRBD1 (6 bases). CDR1 is SGHRS and CDR2 is YFSETQ in the germline V gene. The CDR3 loop spans 16 amino acids. The CDR3, as DNA: TGCGCCAGCAGCTTGGACGGAGGGGGACTCAATTCACCCCCCCACTTT. Translating gives CASSLDGGGLNSPPHF.

This clonotype has at least ten counts. This chain connects TRBV27 to TRBJ2-7, with D possibly being TRBD2 (7 bases). The germline V gene encodes CDR1 MNHEY and CDR2 SMNVEV (reference sequence). The CDR3 length is 16 residues. The ends were cut back, 6 bases at V and 3 bases at J, with 21 bases in the middle. The CDR3: CASSRQLSGGYYEQYF. For the CDR3, the DNA is TGTGCCAGCAGCCGACAGCTTTCGGGGGGCTACTACGAGCAGTACTTC.

This clonotype has a handful of counts. The gene calls are TRBV2 and TRBJ2-3, with D perhaps TRBD1 (6 bases). Trimming shortened V by 7 bases and J by 4 bases, and 12 bases separated the two germline ends. The CDR3 is 13 amino acids. Per germline, CDR1 SNHLY and CDR2 FYNNEI. The CDR3 spells CASMVDRPDTQYF. The CDR3 nucleotides are TGTGCCAGCATGGTCGACAGGCCAGATACGCAGTATTTT.

This clonotype was seen at least ten times. The chain combines TRBV9 with TRBJ2-1, with 12 bases matching TRBD1. CDR1 SGDLS and CDR2 YYNGEE come from the germline V gene. The CDR3 runs to 15 residues. V was pared by 1 base and J by 10 bases, with 6 bases of the junction left unmatched. CDR3 sequence: CASSVLGTGGREQFF. CDR3 DNA: TGTGCCAGCAGCGTATTGGGGACAGGGGGCAGGGAGCAGTTCTTC.

This clonotype was seen many times. This chain joins TRBV7-9 and TRBJ2-4; no clear D. CDR3 size: 18 residues. The germline CDR1 and CDR2 sequences are SEHNR and FQNEAQ (reference sequence). V lost 1 base and J 0 bases, leaving 16 bases between the germline ends. The CDR3 DNA reads TGTGCCAGCAGCTTAGTACGTACTTTGAACGTAGCCAAAAACATTCAGTACTTC. Translation gives CASSLVRTLNVAKNIQYF.

This clonotype was detected ten times or more. This sequence joins TRBV28 and TRBJ1-1; 9 positions agree with TRBD1. Germline lookup yields CDR1 MDHEN and CDR2 SYDVKM. The CDR3 loop spans 15 amino acids. V lost 6 bases to trimming and J lost 1 base; unmatched junction nucleotides: 6. The CDR3 DNA is TGTGCCAGCAGCTCGGGGGGACAGGGGAACACTGAAGCTTTCTTT. This codes for CASSSGGQGNTEAFF.

The chain links TRBV7-2 to TRBJ2-3; perhaps TRBD2 as D (5 bases). Germline V lookup: CDR1 SGHTA, CDR2 FQGNSA. The V gene lost 4 bases and the J gene lost 3 bases, with 8 bases spanning the gap. This CDR3 is 13 amino acids long. CDR3 DNA: TGTGCCAGCAGCTACGGACTGACAGATACGCAGTATTTT. Amino acid sequence: CASSYGLTDTQYF.

This clonotype has a count of ten or more. The V gene is TRBV5-1, the J gene TRBJ2-1, with 13 nucleotides matching TRBD2. With 2 bases clipped from V and 5 bases from J, the junction kept 1 base outside the gene matches. Per germline, CDR1 SGHRS and CDR2 YFSETQ. The CDR3 runs to 15 residues. The CDR3 protein is CASSFGTSGDNEQFF. CDR3 DNA: TGCGCCAGCAGCTTCGGGACTAGCGGGGACAATGAGCAGTTCTTC.

This clonotype appeared a few times. The chain combines TRBV20-1 with TRBJ1-5, with D perhaps matching TRBD1 (5 bases). Per the germline V gene, CDR1 is DFQATT and CDR2 is SNEGSKA (reference sequence). The CDR3 covers 16 residues. With 0 bases removed from V and 1 base from J, the gap between germline ends came to 13 bases. As DNA, the CDR3 is TGCAGTGCTAGAGATCAAAGCAGGGCGAGCAATCAGCCCCAGCATTTT. It translates to CSARDQSRASNQPQHF.

For this clonotype: A much larger clone is a single base away; this may be a read error. V and J are TRBV29-1 and TRBJ1-1, with 9 bases identical to TRBD1. The junction had 8 bases not matched to a gene; V was cut back by 4 bases and J by 5 bases. Germline V gene data show CDR1 as SQVTM and CDR2 as ANQGSEA. The CDR3 consists of 14 residues. In DNA, the CDR3 is TGCAGCGTTGTACAGGGGGCTGAGCGGACTGAAGCTTTCTTT. Encoded protein: CSVVQGAERTEAFF. The variable domain in full, with the rest retrieved from reference TRBV29-1 and TRBJ1-1, is SAVISQKPSRDICQRGTSLTIQCQVDSQVTMMFWYRQQPGQSLTLIATANQGSEATYESGFVIDKFPISRPNLTFSTLTVSNMSPEDSSIYLCSVVQGAERTEAFFGQGTRLTVV.